Listed here are 27 T cell receptor beta chains from one sample, sequenced in a study of prognosis after radiotherapy for stage I lung cancer. Amplification of TCR beta CDR3 from genomic DNA used two-round multiplex PCR. Primers specific to each TRBV and TRBJ gene were used in first-round PCR. TCRdb fed the multiplex PCR reads into MiXCR, producing one record per CDR3 protein. Here the sample spans around 20,000 distinct CDR3 sequences, about 60% being singletons. The material sequenced was PBMCs, taken before or after stereotactic body radiation therapy (not recorded which). The receptors stem from a donor aged 50 or older with non-small cell lung cancer.

By its share, this clonotype is medium-sized (0.01 to 0.1%). This chain connects TRBV6-5 to TRBJ2-7; 7 bases match TRBD1. The CDR3 runs 15 residues. V shed 6 bases and J 2 bases; nucleotides not matched to a gene: 10. CDR1 is MNHEY and CDR2 is SVGAGI in the germline V gene. CDR3 nucleotides: TGTGCCAGCAGAATCGTCCGGGACAGTCCCTACGAGCAGTACTTC. Its translation is CASRIVRDSPYEQYF.

The V and J genes are TRBV2 and TRBJ2-7; D might be TRBD1 (6 bases). V was cut by 6 bases and J by 0 bases, with 9 bases left in between. Germline loops: CDR1 SNHLY, CDR2 FYNNEI. The length of the CDR3 is 13 residues. CDR3 in DNA: TGTGCCAGCAGAACGGACAGCTCCTACGAGCAGTACTTC. It codes for CASRTDSSYEQYF.

This clonotype appeared many times. This chain joins TRBV3-1 and TRBJ2-3, with 13 bases fitting TRBD2. From germline, CDR1 is LGHDT and CDR2 YNNKEL (reference sequence). The CDR3 consists of 17 residues. Unmatched junction bases numbered 6, after V lost 3 bases and J lost 3 bases. The CDR3 protein is CASSHTSGGVATDTQYF. Here the CDR3 DNA reads TGTGCCAGCAGCCACACTAGCGGGGGGGTTGCGACAGATACGCAGTATTTT.

Concerning this clonotype itself: With a far larger clone one base away, a read error is the likely cause. The J gene is TRBJ2-1, the V gene TRBV5-1; D is unresolved. The DNA end favors TRBJ2-7, so the J call may be wrong. The CDR3 has 13 residues. Germline V gives CDR1 SGHRS, CDR2 YFSETQ. The CDR3 loop reads CASSLVLAYEQYF. CDR3 DNA sequence: TGCGCCAGCAGCTTGGTCTTAGCCTACGAGCAGTACTTC.

The chain joins TRBV7-2 to TRBJ2-1, with D perhaps TRBD2 (7 bases). The V and J ends lost 5 bases and 0 bases respectively, with 26 bases between them. From germline, CDR1 is SGHTA and CDR2 FQGNSA. This CDR3 contains 20 residues. CDR3 sequence: CASSMHFLAERQVSYNEQFF. CDR3 nucleotides: TGTGCCAGCAGCATGCACTTTCTAGCGGAAAGACAGGTCTCCTACAATGAGCAGTTCTTC. The full variable domain, completed using reference TRBV7-2 and TRBJ2-1, is GAGVSQSPSNKVTEKGKDVELRCDPISGHTALYWYRQSLGQGLEFLIYFQGNSAPDKSGLPSDRFSAERTGGSVSTLTIQRTQQEDSAVYLCASSMHFLAERQVSYNEQFFGPGTRLTVL.

By proportion, this clonotype is medium-sized. This chain links TRBV20-1 with TRBJ2-3, with 11 bases matching TRBD2. Per the germline V gene, CDR1 is DFQATT and CDR2 is SNEGSKA (reference sequence). V lost 6 bases and J lost 6; bases outside the gene matches: 8. The CDR3 is 14 amino acids. The CDR3 DNA follows: TGCAGTGCCCGGGCTAGCGGGAGGAGGGATACGCAGTATTTT. This encodes CSARASGRRDTQYF.

This clonotype occurred many times. This rearrangement joins TRBV11-3 to TRBJ1-1, with D possibly TRBD1 on 5 matching bases. Trimming left V 5 bases short and J 1 base short, with 8 bases between. Germline V CDR1 and CDR2: SGHNT, YENEEA. The CDR3 spans 13 residues. The CDR3 region has the DNA TGTGCCAGCAGCGCGACAGCGAACACTGAAGCTTTCTTT. This encodes CASSATANTEAFF.

This chain joins TRBV11-3 and TRBJ1-4, with 7 bases that match TRBD1. Germline CDR1 reads SGHNT; CDR2 reads YENEEA. The V and J ends lost 3 bases and 8 bases, in that order; junction bases with no gene match: 3. The CDR3 extends over 13 amino acids. CDR3: CASSFRGAEKLFF. CDR3 DNA sequence: TGTGCCAGCAGCTTCAGGGGGGCGGAAAAACTGTTTTTT.

By its share, this clonotype is medium-sized. This rearrangement joins TRBV6-1 to TRBJ1-6; no firm D call. This CDR3 contains 13 residues. The V gene lost 6 bases and the J gene lost 8 bases, with 11 bases spanning the gap. Germline loops: CDR1 MNHNS, CDR2 SASEGT. CDR3 protein: CASRELRDSPLHF. The CDR3 DNA reads TGTGCCAGCAGAGAACTGAGAGATTCACCCCTCCACTTT.

The gene calls are TRBV5-1 and TRBJ2-3, with 7 bases matching TRBD2. The CDR3 is made up of 14 amino acids. V was pared by 3 bases and J by 2 bases, with 3 bases of the junction left unmatched. Germline CDR1 SGHRS, CDR2 YFSETQ. The CDR3 sequence is CASSSGTNTDTQYF. CDR3 coding DNA: TGCGCCAGCAGCTCCGGGACTAACACAGATACGCAGTATTTT.

This clonotype was seen once. V gene TRBV5-1 combines with J gene TRBJ2-7, with D possibly TRBD2 on 5 matching bases. The V end lost 4 bases, the J end lost 4 bases, and 12 bases lay between the germline ends. This CDR3 region has 13 residues. Per germline, CDR1 SGHRS and CDR2 YFSETQ. DNA for the CDR3: TGCGCCAGCAGCACGGGAACGGATTACGAGCAGTACTTC. Residues: CASSTGTDYEQYF.

The chain links TRBV7-9 to TRBJ2-7, with no clear D. The CDR3 totals 11 residues. The germline V gene has CDR1 SEHNR and CDR2 FQNEAQ (reference sequence). Deletions cut 5 bases from V and 5 bases from J, with 7 bases between. The CDR3 coding sequence is TGTGCCAGCAGCCTCAAGGACGAGCAGTACTTC. Protein product: CASSLKDEQYF.

Many counts were recorded for this clonotype. The gene calls are TRBV7-2 and TRBJ2-1, with TRBD2 identical over 7 bases. The ends lost 5 bases at V and 9 bases at J; junction bases unmatched: 7. The CDR3 consists of 13 residues. Per the germline V gene, CDR1 is SGHTA and CDR2 is FQGNSA. The CDR3 is CASSVRREIEQFF. CDR3 DNA sequence: TGTGCCAGCAGCGTACGGCGGGAGATTGAGCAGTTCTTC.

This chain joins TRBV27 and TRBJ2-7; D is possibly TRBD1 or TRBD2 (5 bases each). Germline CDR1 MNHEY, CDR2 SMNVEV (reference sequence). CDR3 length: 15 amino acids. The ends were cut back, 6 bases at V and 4 bases at J, with 19 bases in the middle. The CDR3 DNA reads as TGTGCCAGCAGGTGTTGGGGGATCGGTGGTTACGAGCAGTACTTC. Amino acids: CASRCWGIGGYEQYF.

DNA of the CDR3: TGCGCCAGCAGCTTTAATAAGGGACAGGGGACCGGGGAGCTGTTTTTT. Translating gives CASSFNKGQGTGELFF. This chain joins TRBV5-1 and TRBJ2-2, with 10 positions matching TRBD1. V was clipped by 2 bases and J by 5 bases; unmatched bases: 6. Germline lookup yields CDR1 SGHRS and CDR2 YFSETQ. The CDR3 runs to 16 residues.

In its sample, this clonotype was seen once. A far more abundant clone sits one base away, making this likely a read error. V and J are TRBV5-5 and TRBJ2-2; TRBD2 aligns across 7 bases. CDR1 and CDR2 from the germline V gene are SGHKS and YYEKEE (reference sequence). The CDR3 length is 18 residues. The CDR3 here is CASSKGTIGTTNTGELFF. Here the CDR3 DNA reads TGCGCCAGCAGCAAAGGGACTATCGGGACGACTAACACCGGGGAGCTGTTTTTT.

By its share, this clonotype is medium-sized. The chain joins TRBV6-1 to TRBJ2-7; D may be TRBD1 or TRBD2 (8 bases each). CDR3 length: 18 amino acids. The V end lost 5 bases, the J end lost 2 bases, and 25 bases lay between the germline ends. In germline, CDR1 is MNHNS, CDR2 SASEGT. The CDR3 spells CASSRSRGLAGGPYEQYF. The DNA of the CDR3 is TGTGCCAGCAGTCGAAGCAGGGGGCTGGCGGGAGGCCCCTACGAGCAGTACTTC.

A word on this clonotype: An end of the junction does not agree with germline; a read error may underlie this. The V call is TRBV6-4, the J call TRBJ2-2; tentative D call: TRBD2 (6 bases). Germline values: CDR1 MRHNA, CDR2 SNTAGT. This CDR3 region has 15 residues. The CDR3 DNA is TGTGTCAGCATGCCCGGGGAGGTGAACACCGGGGAGCTGTTTTTT. As protein: CVSMPGEVNTGELFF.

This clonotype rates as medium-sized. The DNA for the CDR3 is TGTGCCAGCAGCACTGGACTAACTGAAGCTTTCTTT. It yields the protein CASSTGLTEAFF. This chain links TRBV11-3 with TRBJ1-1; D gene ambiguous. V gave up 5 bases and J gave up 5 bases, with 9 bases separating them. CDR1 is SGHNT and CDR2 is YENEEA in the germline V gene. The CDR3 spans 12 residues.

This clonotype was counted many times. Possible read error: a much larger clone is one base away. This is likely a read error, given that the CDR3 carries no conserved phenylalanine or tryptophan at its end. V usage is TRBV11-2 and J usage is TRBJ2-1, with no clear D. This CDR3 spans 12 amino acids. V was cut by 1 base and J by 8 bases, with 6 bases left in between. From germline, CDR1 is SGHAT and CDR2 FQNNGV. CDR3 coding DNA: TGTGCCAGCAGCTTAGGTCTCTATGAGCAGTTCCTC. It is translated as CASSLGLYEQFL.

As regards this clonotype: A junction end diverges from the germline sequence, so it may reflect a read error. This sequence joins TRBV5-1 and TRBJ2-3; TRBD2 matches 8 bases. The CDR3 has 13 amino acids. Germline loops: CDR1 SGHRS, CDR2 YFSETQ. CDR3 DNA sequence: TGTGCCAGCAGCTTAAGGGTTGGGACTAGGATGTATTTT. This translates into CASSLRVGTRMYF.

This clonotype is termed medium-sized (0.01 to 0.1%). The V gene is TRBV6-5, the J gene TRBJ1-5, with 7 bases fitting TRBD1. The CDR3 runs to 16 residues. Germline loops: CDR1 MNHEY, CDR2 SVGAGI. The V segment lost 0 bases and the J segment 6 bases; nucleotides outside the gene matches: 8. Here the CDR3 reads CASSYSGGGLGQPQHF. In DNA form, the CDR3 reads TGTGCCAGCAGTTACTCCGGAGGGGGCTTGGGTCAGCCCCAGCATTTT.

As for this clonotype: A far larger clone is a single base away, which makes a read error likely. The chain joins TRBV6-4 to TRBJ2-1; TRBD2 aligns across 10 bases. The assigned J gene may be wrong: the sequence end matches TRBJ2-7 better. Germline-derived CDR1 and CDR2 are MRHNA and SNTAGT. The CDR3 contains 15 residues. CDR3 bases: TGTGCCAGCAGCTTCAGCCTAGCGGGAGTGGACGAGCAGTACTTC. Translated, it gives CASSFSLAGVDEQYF.

This clonotype was seen at least ten times. This rearrangement joins TRBV6-4 to TRBJ1-1, with D perhaps matching TRBD1 (6 bases). The CDR3 totals 14 residues. V dropped 0 bases and J dropped 4 bases, with 9 bases sitting between them. From germline, CDR1 is MRHNA and CDR2 SNTAGT. CDR3 sequence: CASSDSSRGTEAFF. The CDR3 nucleotides read TGTGCCAGCAGTGACTCGAGCAGGGGCACTGAAGCTTTCTTT.

This clonotype occurred many times. This chain connects TRBV7-2 to TRBJ2-2; D not resolved. V shed 3 bases and J shed 2 bases, with 4 bases lying between them. The CDR3 runs to 13 residues. Germline CDR1 is SGHTA and CDR2 is FQGNSA. The CDR3 sequence is CASSFLNTGELFF. CDR3 coding DNA: TGTGCCAGCAGCTTCCTAAACACCGGGGAGCTGTTTTTT. Full variable domain (remainder filled in from reference TRBV7-2 and TRBJ2-2): GAGVSQSPSNKVTEKGKDVELRCDPISGHTALYWYRQSLGQGLEFLIYFQGNSAPDKSGLPSDRFSAERTGGSVSTLTIQRTQQEDSAVYLCASSFLNTGELFFGEGSRLTVL.

This clonotype has a single count. The V gene is TRBV11-2, the J gene TRBJ1-3, with D unresolved. This CDR3 has 15 residues. Deletions cut 3 bases from V and 0 bases from J, with 9 bases between. Germline CDR1 and CDR2: SGHAT and FQNNGV. The CDR3 DNA reads as TGTGCCAGCAGCTTGGAAGGTAGCTCTGGAAACACCATATATTTT. This sequence encodes CASSLEGSSGNTIYF.

This clonotype was counted at least ten times. The chain has TRBV20-1 and TRBJ1-5, with TRBD1 identical over 8 bases. The trim removed 5 bases at V and 1 base at J, leaving 4 bases unmatched. This CDR3 is built from 14 residues. Per germline, CDR1 DFQATT and CDR2 SNEGSKA (reference sequence). In nucleotides, the CDR3 is TGCAGTGCTGGGCGACAGGGGAGCAATCAGCCCCAGCATTTT. Its protein is CSAGRQGSNQPQHF.